What follows is one T cell receptor (beta chain) and its context. Its antigen is unidentified. This entry comes from a study of human T cells and chemical hapten exposure. Sample time point: patch test 3, about 24 weeks after DPC sensitization. Described treatment: therapeutic diphenylcyclopropenone sensitization with weekly scalp DPC. The germline CDR1 and CDR2 sequences are SGHRS and YFSETQ. V was clipped by 5 bases and J by 1 base, with 15 bases between them. The CDR3 totals 15 residues. Library preparation tagged each individual cDNA molecule with a unique molecular identifier. TCRdb analysed the RACE reads with MiXCR anew, one entry per CDR3 protein. The profile shows tens of thousands of distinct CDR3 sequences, 9.9% of them singletons. Study-wide results and caveats: Patch test score rose with PT1 expanded TCR count, significant at thresholds 8, 16 and 32, not 4.

The rearrangement uses TRBV5-1 and TRBJ1-1; maybe TRBD1 (6 bases). The receptor comes from a woman aged 35 to 49 with alopecia areata. Some clones in this sample may be carry-over from other donors' samples. The material sequenced was whole blood, taken in connection with sensitization to the hapten diphenylcyclopropenone (DPC). The CDR3 here is CASRPRQAENTEAFF. The DNA of the CDR3 is TGCGCCAGCAGACCCAGACAGGCGGAGAACACTGAAGCTTTCTTT.